This is a list of T cell receptor beta chains from one sample in a study of T cell repertoires in cytomegalovirus infection. MiXCR was run by TCRdb on the reads, yielding one entry per CDR3 protein. The sample contains some 800,000 distinct CDR3 sequences, 25% to 35% of which appear only once. Their specific antigens are unknown. The specimen comprised cultured CD8+ T cells from PBMCs, sampled from culture after CMV antigen stimulation. These receptors all come from a human donor in good health (CMV status not recorded). Some clones in this sample may be carry-over from other donors' samples. CDR3s include the opening cysteine and the closing phenylalanine or tryptophan. D genes are given only for firm matches. Not all rows give a size; the values are once, few, many and, for expanded clones, a class.

>TRBV27|TRBJ1-5|.|.
TGTGCCAGCAGTCCTCTGGACATGCGGAATCAGCCCCAGCATTTT
CASSPLDMRNQPQHF
>TRBV6-5|TRBJ2-1|TRBD2|many
TGTGCCAGCAGTTATCTAGCGGGGGCGAATGAGCAGTTCTTC
CASSYLAGANEQFF
>TRBV7-2|TRBJ1-4|.|.
TGTGCCAGCAGCTTAGTTGGGGGGGCCCGGGCAGATTACCTGTTTTTT
CASSLVGGARADYLFF
>TRBV7-8|TRBJ2-1|TRBD2|many
TGTGCCAGCAGCACACCGGGACTAGCGGGGACTAACAATGAGCAGTTCTTC
CASSTPGLAGTNNEQFF
>TRBV27|TRBJ1-1|TRBD1|few
TGTGCCAGCAGCTACGGACAGGGGACCACTGAAGCTTTCTTT
CASSYGQGTTEAFF
>TRBV27|TRBJ2-3|.|few
TGTGCCACAAGGTCAGATACGCAGTATTTT
CATRSDTQYF
>TRBV7-6|TRBJ1-3|.|.
TGTGCCACCCTCTCTGGAAACACCATATATTTT
CATLSGNTIYF
>TRBV20-1|TRBJ1-2|TRBD1|.
TGCAGTGCTAGAGATGGGACAGGGGCCACCACCTTC
CSARDGTGATTF
>TRBV27|TRBJ2-1|TRBD2|once
TGTGCCAGCACTGAACTAGCGGGGGTTGAGCAGTTCTTC
CASTELAGVEQFF
>TRBV27|TRBJ2-1|.|.
TGTGCCAGCAGTTTATCTGGGAACTCCTACAATGAGCAGTTCTTC
CASSLSGNSYNEQFF
>TRBV7-9|TRBJ1-4|TRBD1|.
TGTGCCAGCAGCAGCGCAGGGGGCTGGGAAAAACTGTTTTTT
CASSSAGGWEKLFF
>TRBV28|TRBJ2-1|TRBD1|.
TGTGCCAGCAGAGATTTGACAGGGGTCAATGAGCAGTTCTTC
CASRDLTGVNEQFF
>TRBV7-9|TRBJ1-2|TRBD1|.
TGTGCCAGCAGCGATCACCGGACAGGGAACTATGGCTACACCTTC
CASSDHRTGNYGYTF
>TRBV6-6|TRBJ1-4|.|.
TGTGCCAGCAGTCCCAGTGGGGGCCCTACTAATGAAAAACTGTTTTTT
CASSPSGGPTNEKLFF
>TRBV27|TRBJ2-7|.|.
TGTGCCAGCAGTTCCAACCTCGGGCCTTCCTACGAGCAGTACTTC
CASSSNLGPSYEQYF
>TRBV12-3/TRBV12-4|TRBJ2-5|TRBD2|few
TGTGCCAGCAGTACTAGCGCAGAGACCCAGTACTTC
CASSTSAETQYF
>TRBV5-4|TRBJ2-2|.|.
TGTGCCAGCAGCTTCCGAGACGAGCTGTTTTTT
CASSFRDELFF
>TRBV6-5|TRBJ2-5|.|few
TGTGCCAGCAGCCCGACTAGGGAGACCCAGTACTTC
CASSPTRETQYF
>TRBV19|TRBJ2-1|TRBD2|few
TGTGCCAGTAGTAGCGGGGGGGGGTACAATGAGCAGTTCTTC
CASSSGGGYNEQFF
>TRBV7-9|TRBJ2-5|TRBD2|.
TGTGCCAGCAGCTCCTCTGAAGCGGGGGATGGGGAGACCCAGTACTTC
CASSSSEAGDGETQYF
>TRBV4-2|TRBJ1-4|.|.
TGTGCCAGCAGCCAAGGGGAAAAACTGTTTTTT
CASSQGEKLFF
>TRBV19|TRBJ1-6|.|few
TGTGCCAGTAGCCCCCGGGACACTTATAATTCACCCCTCCACTTT
CASSPRDTYNSPLHF
>TRBV7-8|TRBJ1-2|TRBD1|many
TGTGCCAGCAGCGCGGACAGGGACGGCTACACCTTC
CASSADRDGYTF